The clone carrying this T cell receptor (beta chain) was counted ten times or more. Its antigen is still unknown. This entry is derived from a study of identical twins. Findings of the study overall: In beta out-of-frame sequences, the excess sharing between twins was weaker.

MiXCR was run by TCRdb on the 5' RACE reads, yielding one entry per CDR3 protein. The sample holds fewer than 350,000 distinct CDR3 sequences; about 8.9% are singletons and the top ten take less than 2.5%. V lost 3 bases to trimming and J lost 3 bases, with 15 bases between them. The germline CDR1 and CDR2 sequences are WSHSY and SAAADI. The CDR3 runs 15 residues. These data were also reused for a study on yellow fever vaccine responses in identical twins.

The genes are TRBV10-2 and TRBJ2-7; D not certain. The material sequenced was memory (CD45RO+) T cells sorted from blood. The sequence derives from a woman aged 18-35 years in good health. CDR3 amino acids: CASSDRGWALYEQYF. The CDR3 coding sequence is TGCGCCAGCAGTGATAGAGGTTGGGCACTCTACGAGCAGTACTTC.